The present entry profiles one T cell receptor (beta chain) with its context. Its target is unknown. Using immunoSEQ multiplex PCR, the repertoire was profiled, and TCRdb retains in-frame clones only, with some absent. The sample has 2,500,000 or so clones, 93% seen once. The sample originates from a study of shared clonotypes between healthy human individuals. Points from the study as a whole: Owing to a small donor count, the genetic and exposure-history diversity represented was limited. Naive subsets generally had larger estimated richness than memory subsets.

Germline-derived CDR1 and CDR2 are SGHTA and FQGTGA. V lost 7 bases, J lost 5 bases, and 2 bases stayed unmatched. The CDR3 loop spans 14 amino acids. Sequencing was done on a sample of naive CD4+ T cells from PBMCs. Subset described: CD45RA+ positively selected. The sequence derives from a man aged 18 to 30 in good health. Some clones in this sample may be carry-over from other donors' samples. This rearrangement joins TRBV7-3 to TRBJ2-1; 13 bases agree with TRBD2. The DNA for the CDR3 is TGTGCCAGCAAAGGACTAGCGGGAGACAATGAGCAGTTCTTC. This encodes CASKGLAGDNEQFF. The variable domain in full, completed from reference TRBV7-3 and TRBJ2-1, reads GAGVSQTPSNKVTEKGKYVELRCDPISGHTALYWYRQSLGQGPEFLIYFQGTGAADDSGLPNDRFFAVRPEGSVSTLKIQRTERGDSAVYLCASKGLAGDNEQFFGPGTRLTVL.